The clone carrying this T cell receptor beta chain rates as medium-sized. Its specificity is unknown. Unique molecular identifiers tagged every individual TCR cDNA molecule. TCRdb analysed the 5' RACE reads with MiXCR anew, one entry per CDR3 protein. The sample lists about 3,000 distinct CDR3 sequences, over 25% occurring once. This sample is drawn from a study of spatial heterogeneity in lung cancer. Across the study: Beta-chain sequences consistently outnumbered alpha-chain sequences in detection. Notes on the study in general: Tumor mutation counts were tracked by expanded intratumoral alpha and beta TCR counts.

The CDR3 has 14 amino acids. Germline CDR1 is SNHLY and CDR2 is FYNNEI. Trimming cost V 7 bases and J 7 bases, with 20 bases left between them. Sample time point: sample taken at primary tumor resection. The donors were fewer than 80 patients with non-small cell lung cancer that was early-stage and untreated. The source was lung tumor tissue, collected at surgery. The receptor was isolated from a female donor with early-stage non-small cell lung cancer. The chain employs TRBV2 and TRBJ2-7; D may be TRBD1 (5 bases). This chain's CDR3 is CASNLQGTSGEQYF. In DNA, the CDR3 is TGTGCCAGCAATCTGCAGGGAACCTCCGGAGAGCAGTACTTC.